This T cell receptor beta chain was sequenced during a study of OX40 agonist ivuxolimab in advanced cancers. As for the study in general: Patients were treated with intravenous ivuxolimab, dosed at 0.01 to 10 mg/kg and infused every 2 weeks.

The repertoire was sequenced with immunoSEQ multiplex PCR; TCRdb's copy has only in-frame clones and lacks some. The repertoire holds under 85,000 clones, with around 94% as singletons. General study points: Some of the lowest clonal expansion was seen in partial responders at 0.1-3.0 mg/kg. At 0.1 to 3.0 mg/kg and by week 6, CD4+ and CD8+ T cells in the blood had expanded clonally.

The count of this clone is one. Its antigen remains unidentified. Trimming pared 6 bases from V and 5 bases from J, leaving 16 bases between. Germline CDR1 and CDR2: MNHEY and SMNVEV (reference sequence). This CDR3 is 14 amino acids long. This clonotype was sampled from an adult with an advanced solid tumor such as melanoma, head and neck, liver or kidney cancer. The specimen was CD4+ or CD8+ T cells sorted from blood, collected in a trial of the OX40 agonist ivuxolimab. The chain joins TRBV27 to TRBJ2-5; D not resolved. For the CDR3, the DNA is TGTGCCAGCAGAATCTCGCTTTTGATGGAGACCCAGTACTTC. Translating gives CASRISLLMETQYF.